This T cell receptor (beta chain) derives from a study of blood T cell repertoires in COVID-19. In Cohort 3, a recovered donor had either two negative PCRs, clearance, or symptom resolution. The authors' processing: Cell counts per sample came from amplifying reference gene primers. The data were produced by immunoSEQ multiplex PCR, yet TCRdb's version contains in-frame clones alone and is incomplete. V, J and clone size derive from that table, while D and trimming were established from the DNA sequence. The table lists around 300,000 clones, more than 80% of them singletons, with over 2% in the top ten. This CDR3 comprises 14 residues. Trimming removed 0 bases from V and 4 bases from J, with 8 bases in between. The germline gives CDR1 SGHRS, CDR2 YFSETQ.

The gene calls are TRBV5-1 and TRBJ1-5; D is ambiguous. Input material: PBMCs or T cells enriched from blood (not recorded which). The clonotype originates from a woman aged 18 to 35 who had recovered from COVID-19. CDR3: CASSLVSGNQPQHF. The CDR3 region has the DNA TGCGCCAGCAGCTTGGTGTCGGGGAATCAGCCCCAGCATTTT. Full variable domain (missing parts from reference TRBV5-1 and TRBJ1-5): KAGVTQTPRYLIKTRGQQVTLSCSPISGHRSVSWYQQTPGQGLQFLFEYFSETQRNKGNFPGRFSGRQFSNSRSEMNVSTLELGDSALYLCASSLVSGNQPQHFGDGTRLSIL.